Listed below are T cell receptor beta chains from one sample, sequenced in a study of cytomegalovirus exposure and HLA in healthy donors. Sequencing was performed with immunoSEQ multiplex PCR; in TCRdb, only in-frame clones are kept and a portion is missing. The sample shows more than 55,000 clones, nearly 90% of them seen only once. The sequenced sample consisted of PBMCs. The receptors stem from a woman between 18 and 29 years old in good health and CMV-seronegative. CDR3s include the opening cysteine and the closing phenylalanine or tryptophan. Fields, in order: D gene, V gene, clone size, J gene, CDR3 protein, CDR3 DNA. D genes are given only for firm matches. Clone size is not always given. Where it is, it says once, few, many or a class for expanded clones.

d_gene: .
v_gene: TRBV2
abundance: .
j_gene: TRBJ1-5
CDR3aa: CASSAGAGQPQHF
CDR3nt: TGTGCCAGCAGTGCAGGGGCGGGTCAGCCCCAGCATTTT

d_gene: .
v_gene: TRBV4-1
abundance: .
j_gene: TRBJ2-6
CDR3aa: CASSQLDIVFSGANVLTF
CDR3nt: TGCGCCAGCAGCCAACTGGACATTGTATTCTCTGGGGCCAACGTCCTGACTTTC

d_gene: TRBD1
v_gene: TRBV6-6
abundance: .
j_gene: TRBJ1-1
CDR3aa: CASSTGTGGENTEAFF
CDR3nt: TGTGCCAGCAGTACCGGGACAGGGGGCGAAAACACTGAAGCTTTCTTT

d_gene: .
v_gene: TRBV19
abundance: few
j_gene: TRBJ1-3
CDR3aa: CASSMTGHSGNTIYF
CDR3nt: TGTGCCAGTAGTATGACGGGTCACTCTGGAAACACCATATATTTT

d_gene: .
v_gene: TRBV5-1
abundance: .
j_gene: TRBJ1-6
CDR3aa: CASSLGPGYNSPLHF
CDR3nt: TGCGCCAGCAGCTTGGGGCCAGGATATAATTCACCCCTCCACTTT

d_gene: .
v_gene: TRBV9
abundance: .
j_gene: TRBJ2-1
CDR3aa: CASSPSESSYNEQFF
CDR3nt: TGTGCCAGCAGCCCCTCCGAGAGCTCCTACAATGAGCAGTTCTTC

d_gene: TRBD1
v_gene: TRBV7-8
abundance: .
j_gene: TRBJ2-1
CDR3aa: CASSGPGQGARWAYNEQFF
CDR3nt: TGTGCCAGCAGCGGCCCGGGACAGGGGGCGCGATGGGCCTACAATGAGCAGTTCTTC

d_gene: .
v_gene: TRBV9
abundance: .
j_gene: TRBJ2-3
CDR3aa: CASDEGASGTDTQYF
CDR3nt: TGTGCCAGCGACGAAGGGGCTAGCGGCACAGATACGCAGTATTTT

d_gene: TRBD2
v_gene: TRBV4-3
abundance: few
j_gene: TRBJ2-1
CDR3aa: CASSHGASGWNEQFF
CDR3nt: TGCGCCAGCAGCCATGGAGCTAGCGGGTGGAATGAGCAGTTCTTC

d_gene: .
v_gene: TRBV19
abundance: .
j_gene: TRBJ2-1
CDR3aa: CASSIGTRGSYNEQFF
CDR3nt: TGTGCCAGTAGTATAGGGACTCGAGGGTCCTACAATGAGCAGTTCTTC

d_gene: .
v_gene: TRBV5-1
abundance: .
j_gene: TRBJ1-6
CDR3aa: CASSLVQGPHAPLHF
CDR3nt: TGCGCCAGCAGCTTGGTTCAGGGCCCTCATGCACCCCTCCACTTT

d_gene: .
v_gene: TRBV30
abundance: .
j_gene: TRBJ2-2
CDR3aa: CAWRRQGDTGELFF
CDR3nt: TGTGCCTGGAGAAGGCAAGGGGACACCGGGGAGCTGTTTTTT

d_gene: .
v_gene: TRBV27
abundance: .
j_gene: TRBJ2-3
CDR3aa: CASSWGGAKDTQYF
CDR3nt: TGTGCCAGCAGTTGGGGGGGGGCGAAAGATACGCAGTATTTT

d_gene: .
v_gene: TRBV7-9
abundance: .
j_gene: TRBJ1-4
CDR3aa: CASSPRTEPNEKLFF
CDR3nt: TGTGCCAGCAGCCCCCGGACAGAGCCTAATGAAAAACTGTTTTTT

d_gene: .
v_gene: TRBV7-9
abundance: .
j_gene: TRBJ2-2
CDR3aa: CASSLPPSDTGELFF
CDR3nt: TGTGCCAGCAGCCTACCTCCTAGTGACACCGGGGAGCTGTTTTTT

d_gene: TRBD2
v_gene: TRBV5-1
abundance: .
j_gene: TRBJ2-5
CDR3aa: CASSLGRGEETQYF
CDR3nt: TGCGCCAGCAGCTTGGGACGGGGGGAAGAGACCCAGTACTTC

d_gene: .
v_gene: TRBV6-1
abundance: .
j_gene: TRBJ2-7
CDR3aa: CASRLGTQPYEQYF
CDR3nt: TGTGCCAGCAGACTGGGGACTCAGCCCTACGAGCAGTACTTC

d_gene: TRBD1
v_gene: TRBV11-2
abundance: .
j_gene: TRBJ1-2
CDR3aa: CASSLVAGTGSGYTF
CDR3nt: TGTGCCAGCAGCTTAGTGGCTGGGACAGGGAGCGGCTACACCTTC

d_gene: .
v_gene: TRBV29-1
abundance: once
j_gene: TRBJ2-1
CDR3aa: CSATGPDRRLVF
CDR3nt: TGCAGCGCAACAGGACCTGATCGGCGGCTCGTCTTC

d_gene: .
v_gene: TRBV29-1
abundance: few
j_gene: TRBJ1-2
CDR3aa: CSVEGRGRDYGYTF
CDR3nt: TGCAGCGTTGAAGGGCGGGGGCGGGACTATGGCTACACCTTC

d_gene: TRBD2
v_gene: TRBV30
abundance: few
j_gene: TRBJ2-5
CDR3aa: CAWSVHEAGGGAQYF
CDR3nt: TGTGCCTGGAGTGTACACGAAGCGGGAGGGGGGGCCCAGTACTTC

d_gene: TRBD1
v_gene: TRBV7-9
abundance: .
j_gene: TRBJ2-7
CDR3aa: CASSQDRGTSSSYEQYF
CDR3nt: TGTGCCAGCAGCCAAGACAGGGGAACAAGTAGCTCCTACGAGCAGTACTTC

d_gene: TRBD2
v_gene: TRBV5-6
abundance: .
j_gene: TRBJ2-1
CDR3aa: CASSLRTSGSYNEQFF
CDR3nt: TGTGCCAGCAGCTTGAGGACTAGCGGCAGCTACAATGAGCAGTTCTTC

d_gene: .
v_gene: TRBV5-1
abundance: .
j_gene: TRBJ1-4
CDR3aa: CASSLDRANEKLFF
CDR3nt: TGCGCCAGCAGCTTGGACAGGGCTAATGAAAAACTGTTTTTT

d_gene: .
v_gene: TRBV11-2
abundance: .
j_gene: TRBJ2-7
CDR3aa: CASSLVTGEQYF
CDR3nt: TGTGCCAGCAGCTTAGTTACGGGCGAGCAGTACTTC

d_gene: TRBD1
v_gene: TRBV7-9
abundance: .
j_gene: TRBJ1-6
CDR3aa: CASSSPDRSNSPLHF
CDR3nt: TGTGCCAGCAGCTCCCCGGACAGGAGTAATTCACCCCTCCACTTT

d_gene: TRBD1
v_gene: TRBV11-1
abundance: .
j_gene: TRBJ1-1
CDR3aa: CASTSLYQGATMTEAFF
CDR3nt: TGTGCCAGCACCTCACTATATCAGGGGGCGACTATGACTGAAGCTTTCTTT

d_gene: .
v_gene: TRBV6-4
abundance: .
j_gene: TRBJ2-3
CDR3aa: CASSDSGGHDTQYF
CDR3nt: TGTGCCAGCAGTGACTCGGGGGGGCACGATACGCAGTATTTT

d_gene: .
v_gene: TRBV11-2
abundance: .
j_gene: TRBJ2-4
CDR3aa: CASSLGQENIQYF
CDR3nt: TGTGCCAGCAGCTTAGGGCAGGAAAACATTCAGTACTTC

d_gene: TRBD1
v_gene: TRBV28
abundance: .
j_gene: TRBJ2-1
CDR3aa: CASSGSGTGEVEQFF
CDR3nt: TGTGCCAGCAGTGGGTCCGGGACAGGGGAGGTTGAGCAGTTCTTC

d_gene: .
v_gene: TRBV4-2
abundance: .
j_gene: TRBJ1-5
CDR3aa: CASSQDPRFNQPQHF
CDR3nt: TGTGCCAGCAGCCAAGATCCCCGGTTCAATCAGCCCCAGCATTTT

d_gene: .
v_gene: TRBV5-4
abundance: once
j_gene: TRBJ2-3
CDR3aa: CASSDPGAGAADTQYF
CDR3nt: TGTGCCAGCAGCGACCCGGGGGCGGGAGCCGCAGATACGCAGTATTTT

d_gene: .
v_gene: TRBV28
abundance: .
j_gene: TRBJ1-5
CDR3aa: CASTQGPLGQPQHF
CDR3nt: TGTGCCAGTACTCAGGGTCCTTTAGGTCAGCCCCAGCATTTT

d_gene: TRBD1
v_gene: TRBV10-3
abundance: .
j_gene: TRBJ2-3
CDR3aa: CAITTGTGVTDTQYF
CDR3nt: TGTGCCATCACTACCGGGACAGGGGTTACAGATACGCAGTATTTT

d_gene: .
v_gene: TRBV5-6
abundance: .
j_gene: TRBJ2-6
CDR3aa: CASSLLGTPTSGANVLTF
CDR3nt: TGTGCCAGCAGCTTGTTAGGGACACCGACCTCTGGGGCCAACGTCCTGACTTTC

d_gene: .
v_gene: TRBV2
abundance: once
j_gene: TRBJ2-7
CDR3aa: CASSRDSSKDEQYF
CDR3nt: TGTGCCAGCAGTCGGGACTCTTCGAAGGACGAGCAGTACTTC

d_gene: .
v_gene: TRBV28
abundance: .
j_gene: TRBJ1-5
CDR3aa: CASSHQGFVQPQHF
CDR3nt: TGTGCCAGCAGTCATCAGGGGTTTGTACAGCCCCAGCATTTT

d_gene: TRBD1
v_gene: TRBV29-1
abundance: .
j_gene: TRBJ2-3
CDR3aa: CSVARTGGLVDTQYF
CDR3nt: TGCAGCGTTGCCCGGACAGGGGGTTTAGTAGATACGCAGTATTTT

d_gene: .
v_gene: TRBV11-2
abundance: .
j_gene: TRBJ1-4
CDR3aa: CASSLEPNMLGGLFF
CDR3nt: TGTGCCAGCAGCTTAGAACCTAATATGTTGGGGGGTCTGTTTTTT

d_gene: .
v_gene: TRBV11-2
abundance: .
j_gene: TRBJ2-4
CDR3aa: CASSPVVPGLNIQYF
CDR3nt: TGTGCCAGCAGCCCCGTAGTTCCGGGACTAAACATTCAGTACTTC

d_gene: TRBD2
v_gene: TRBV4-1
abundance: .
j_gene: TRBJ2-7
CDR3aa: CASSQEALAASYEQYF
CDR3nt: TGCGCCAGCAGCCAAGAGGCGCTAGCGGCTAGTTACGAGCAGTACTTC

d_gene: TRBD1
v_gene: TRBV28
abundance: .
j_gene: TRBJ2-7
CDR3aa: CASSRRDRGLREAYEQYF
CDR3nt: TGTGCCAGCAGTCGTAGGGACAGGGGCTTGAGGGAGGCTTACGAGCAGTACTTC

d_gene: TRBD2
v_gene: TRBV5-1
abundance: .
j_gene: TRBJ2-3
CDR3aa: CASSISGVGTDTQYF
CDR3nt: TGCGCCAGCAGCATTAGCGGGGTGGGTACAGATACGCAGTATTTT

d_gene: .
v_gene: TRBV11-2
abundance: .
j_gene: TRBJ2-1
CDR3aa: CASSPGAYNEQFF
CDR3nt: TGTGCCAGCAGCCCCGGGGCCTACAATGAGCAGTTCTTC